One and the same sample provided the 20 T cell receptor beta chains below, sequenced in a study of cytomegalovirus exposure and HLA in healthy donors. Amplification used 60 Vbeta primers and 13 Jbeta primers. Produced via immunoSEQ multiplex PCR; TCRdb's table is partial and in-frame only. The profile covers 85,000 to 100,000 clones, with roughly 83% appearing a single time and about 3.6% taken by the ten largest. The material sequenced was PBMCs. The receptors come from a male donor in good health and CMV-seropositive.

The V gene is TRBV4-1, the J gene TRBJ1-3; D may be TRBD1 (6 bases). The CDR3 spans 17 residues. Germline CDR1 reads MGHRA; CDR2 reads YSYEKL. V was cut by 0 bases and J by 4 bases, with 16 bases left in between. CDR3 nucleotide sequence: TGCGCCAGCAGCCAAGATCTATTGGGGGCTGGAGGAAACACCATATATTTT. Its translation: CASSQDLLGAGGNTIYF.

The V and J genes are TRBV6-1 and TRBJ2-3; D is unresolved. V gave up 0 bases and J gave up 0 bases, with 7 bases separating them. Germline loops: CDR1 MNHNS, CDR2 SASEGT. CDR3 length: 15 residues. The DNA of the CDR3 is TGTGCCAGCAGTGAAGCGGGCAGAAGCACAGATACGCAGTATTTT. Its translation is CASSEAGRSTDTQYF.

The CDR3 here is CASSPTGGSNYGYTF. DNA of the CDR3: TGCGCCAGCAGCCCGACGGGGGGCAGTAACTATGGCTACACCTTC. The chain is built from TRBV4-1 and TRBJ1-2, with a weak D call TRBD1 (6 bases). Trimming shortened V by 4 bases and J by 1 base, and 13 bases separated the two germline ends. Germline V gives CDR1 MGHRA, CDR2 YSYEKL. CDR3 length: 15 residues.

The CDR3 DNA sequence: TGTGCCAGCAGCTCCGGACAGTTATATGGCTACACCTTC. Amino acid sequence: CASSSGQLYGYTF. The V call is TRBV7-3, the J call TRBJ1-2; D perhaps matches TRBD1 (6 bases). CDR3 length equals 13 residues. V was cut by 4 bases and J by 5 bases, with 11 bases left in between. From germline, CDR1 is SGHTA and CDR2 FQGTGA.

V gene TRBV19 combines with J gene TRBJ2-5; 9 positions agree with TRBD2. The V segment lost 3 bases and the J segment 5 bases; nucleotides outside the gene matches: 7. The CDR3 sequence is 15 residues long. CDR1 is LNHDA and CDR2 is SQIVND in the germline V gene (reference sequence). The CDR3 here is CASSMAGGQAETQYF. As DNA, the CDR3 is TGTGCCAGTAGTATGGCGGGGGGGCAGGCGGAGACCCAGTACTTC. Full variable domain (remainder filled in from reference TRBV19 and TRBJ2-5): DGGITQSPKYLFRKEGQNVTLSCEQNLNHDAMYWYRQDPGQGLRLIYYSQIVNDFQKGDIAEGYSVSREKKESFPLTVTSAQKNPTAFYLCASSMAGGQAETQYFGPGTRLLVL.

The chain employs TRBV4-3 and TRBJ1-4, with D unresolved. V was trimmed by 2 bases and J by 8 bases, leaving 9 bases between them. Germline CDR1 and CDR2: LGHNA and YSLEER. This CDR3 spans 13 amino acids. The CDR3 DNA is TGCGCCAGCAGCCAAAACGACGGGGAAAAACTGTTTTTT. Translated, it gives CASSQNDGEKLFF.

This clone occurred a few times. The rearrangement links TRBV9 to TRBJ1-2; 8 nucleotides line up with TRBD1. The CDR3 spans 15 residues. Per germline, CDR1 SGDLS and CDR2 YYNGEE. The trim removed 3 bases at V and 4 bases at J, leaving 8 bases unmatched. As DNA, the CDR3 is TGTGCCAGCAGCGCTCCGACAGGGGAGGGCTATGGCTACACCTTC. It codes for CASSAPTGEGYGYTF.

The gene calls are TRBV7-9 and TRBJ2-1; D remains unclear. This CDR3 has 8 amino acids. Germline lookup yields CDR1 SEHNR and CDR2 FQNEAQ (reference sequence). V lost 10 bases and J 9 bases, leaving 4 bases between the germline ends. CDR3 DNA sequence: TGTGCCACCGGTGAGCAGTTCTTC. Residues: CATGEQFF.

The chain joins TRBV15 to TRBJ1-4; 7 nucleotides align to TRBD1. The CDR3 is 15 amino acids. Germline CDR1 is LNHNV and CDR2 is YYDKDF (reference sequence). The trim removed 4 bases at V and 4 bases at J, leaving 6 bases unmatched. CDR3 coding DNA: TGTGCCACCAGCACCCAGACAGGGTTTAATGAAAAACTGTTTTTT. Translation: CATSTQTGFNEKLFF.

CDR3 sequence reads: CASSPLADSGNTIYF. CDR3 bases: TGTGCCAGTAGTCCGTTGGCCGACTCTGGAAACACCATATATTTT. The V gene is TRBV19, the J gene TRBJ1-3, with unresolved D. Looked up from germline, CDR1 is LNHDA and CDR2 is SQIVND (reference sequence). V was trimmed by 5 bases and J by 0 bases, leaving 11 bases between them. CDR3 length: 15 residues.

V usage is TRBV6-5 and J usage is TRBJ2-5; 9 nucleotides line up with TRBD1. The CDR3 consists of 14 residues. Germline loops: CDR1 MNHEY, CDR2 SVGAGI. The V and J ends lost 4 bases and 2 bases, in that order; junction bases with no gene match: 2. The CDR3 DNA reads as TGTGCCAGCAGTTTCGACAGGGGGCAAGAGACCCAGTACTTC. Its protein is CASSFDRGQETQYF.

The chain carries TRBV5-6 and TRBJ1-1, with 11 positions matching TRBD1. The CDR3 is 15 amino acids. Germline assignment: CDR1 SGHDT and CDR2 YYEEEE. After removal of 0 bases from V and 4 bases from J, the junction contained 2 bases not matched to a gene. CDR3 DNA sequence: TGTGCCAGCAGCTTGGTGGACAGGGGGCCCACTGAAGCTTTCTTT. This codes for CASSLVDRGPTEAFF.

The chain uses TRBV6-5 and TRBJ1-2, with 7 bases lining up with TRBD1. The CDR3 sequence is 14 residues long. Per the germline V gene, CDR1 is MNHEY and CDR2 is SVGAGI. J lost 0 bases, V lost 6 bases, and 4 bases had no gene match. CDR3 region: CASSRTGANYGYTF. The CDR3 DNA reads as TGTGCCAGCAGCCGGACAGGCGCTAACTATGGCTACACCTTC.

This clone was recorded only once. The CDR3 nucleotides are TGTGCCAGCAGTTGGGCGGGACAGGTGTTATCACCCCTCCACTTT. It codes for CASSWAGQVLSPLHF. This chain connects TRBV27 to TRBJ1-6, with 8 positions matching TRBD1. Per the germline V gene, CDR1 is MNHEY and CDR2 is SMNVEV (reference sequence). CDR3 length: 15 amino acids. V lost 4 bases and J lost 10; bases outside the gene matches: 9.

The chain recombines TRBV28 with TRBJ2-7, with 9 positions matching TRBD1. This CDR3 contains 15 residues. Germline lookup yields CDR1 MDHEN and CDR2 SYDVKM. The V gene end was trimmed by 6 bases and the J gene end by 1 base; junction bases not matched to a gene: 7. The CDR3 DNA reads TGTGCCAGCAGCCCCCCGGGACAGGGTTCCTACGAGCAGTACTTC. Its translation: CASSPPGQGSYEQYF.

V and J are TRBV6-1 and TRBJ2-3; 9 bases are shared with TRBD1. The CDR3 covers 14 residues. Per the germline V gene, CDR1 is MNHNS and CDR2 is SASEGT. With V trimmed by 10 bases and J by 7 bases, 12 bases remained unmatched. Here the CDR3 DNA reads TGTGCCACCACGCCAAGGACAGGGGTAAATACGCAGTATTTT. This gives the protein CATTPRTGVNTQYF.

V gene TRBV2 combines with J gene TRBJ2-5, with unresolved D. Looked up from germline, CDR1 is SNHLY and CDR2 is FYNNEI. V was clipped by 2 bases and J by 9 bases, with 7 bases between them. The CDR3 spans 11 residues. CDR3 in DNA: TGTGCCAGCAGTGAATCGGCGGCCCAGTACTTC. As protein: CASSESAAQYF.

This sequence joins TRBV15 and TRBJ2-5; D perhaps matches TRBD1 (6 bases). Trimming took 0 bases from V and 3 from J, leaving 11 bases between them. The length of the CDR3 is 15 residues. Germline V CDR1 and CDR2: LNHNV, YYDKDF (reference sequence). The CDR3 sequence: CATSRDNAGEETQYF. CDR3 sequence (DNA): TGTGCCACCAGCAGAGATAATGCAGGGGAAGAGACCCAGTACTTC.

There are a few counts of this clone. DNA of the CDR3: TGTGCCAGAAGCTTGAAGGGGACAGGGGCCAACGTCCTGACTTTC. Amino acids: CARSLKGTGANVLTF. This chain connects TRBV5-3 to TRBJ2-6; D perhaps matches TRBD1 (6 bases). TRBV5-3 is assigned to the ORF class and has an uncertain function. This CDR3 has 15 residues. V lost 1 base to trimming and J lost 4 bases, with 9 bases between them.

This clone appeared a single time. The sample has other DNA sequences that encode this CDR3 too. This chain joins TRBV29-1 and TRBJ2-7, with TRBD1 identical over 9 bases. CDR3 length: 12 amino acids. The junction had 1 base not matched to a gene; V was cut back by 3 bases and J by 4 bases. Germline CDR1 and CDR2: SQVTM and ANQGSEA. The CDR3 DNA sequence: TGCAGCGTTGAGGGACAGGGATACGAGCAGTACTTC. It translates to CSVEGQGYEQYF.